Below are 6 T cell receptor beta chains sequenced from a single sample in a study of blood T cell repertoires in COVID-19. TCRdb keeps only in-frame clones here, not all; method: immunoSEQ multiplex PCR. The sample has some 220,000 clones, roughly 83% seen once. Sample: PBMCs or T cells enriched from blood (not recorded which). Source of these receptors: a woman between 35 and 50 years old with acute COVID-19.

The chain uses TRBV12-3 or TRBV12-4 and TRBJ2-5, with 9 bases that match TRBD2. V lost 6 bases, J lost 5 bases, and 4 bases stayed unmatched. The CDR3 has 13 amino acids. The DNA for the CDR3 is TGTGCCAGCAGCTTAAGCGGGGGGGAGACCCAGTACTTC. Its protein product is CASSLSGGETQYF.

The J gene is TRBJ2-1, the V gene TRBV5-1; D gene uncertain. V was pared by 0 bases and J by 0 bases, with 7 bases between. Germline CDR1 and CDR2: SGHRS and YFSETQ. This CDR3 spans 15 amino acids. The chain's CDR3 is CASSLGRNSYNEQFF. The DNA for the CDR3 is TGCGCCAGCAGCTTGGGGCGGAACTCCTACAATGAGCAGTTCTTC.

The CDR3 DNA sequence: TGTGCCAGCAGTCCTGGCGGGATGACCTACAATGAGCAGTTCTTC. This translates into CASSPGGMTYNEQFF. The chain has TRBV27 and TRBJ2-1, with D perhaps TRBD2 (6 bases). The CDR3 is made up of 15 amino acids. Per the germline V gene, CDR1 is MNHEY and CDR2 is SMNVEV (reference sequence). V shed 5 bases and J shed 2 bases, with 13 bases lying between them.

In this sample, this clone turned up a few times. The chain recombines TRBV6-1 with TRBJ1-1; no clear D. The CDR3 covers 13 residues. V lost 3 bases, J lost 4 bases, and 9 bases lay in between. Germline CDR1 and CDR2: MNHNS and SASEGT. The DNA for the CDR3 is TGTGCCAGCAGTGACCTAGCTGGCACTGAAGCTTTCTTT. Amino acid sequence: CASSDLAGTEAFF.

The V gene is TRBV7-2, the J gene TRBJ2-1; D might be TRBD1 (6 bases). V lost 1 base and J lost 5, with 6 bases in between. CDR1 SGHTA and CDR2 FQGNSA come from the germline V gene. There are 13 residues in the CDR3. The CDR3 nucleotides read TGTGCCAGCAGCTTAGGACAGGACAATGAGCAGTTCTTC. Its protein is CASSLGQDNEQFF.

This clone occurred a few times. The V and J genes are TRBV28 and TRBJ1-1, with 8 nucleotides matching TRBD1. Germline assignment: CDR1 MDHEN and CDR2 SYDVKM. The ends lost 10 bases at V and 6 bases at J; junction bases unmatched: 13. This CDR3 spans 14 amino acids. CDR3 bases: TGTGCCATAGAGACAGGGGCGGCCGTTCCTGAAGCTTTCTTT. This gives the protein CAIETGAAVPEAFF.